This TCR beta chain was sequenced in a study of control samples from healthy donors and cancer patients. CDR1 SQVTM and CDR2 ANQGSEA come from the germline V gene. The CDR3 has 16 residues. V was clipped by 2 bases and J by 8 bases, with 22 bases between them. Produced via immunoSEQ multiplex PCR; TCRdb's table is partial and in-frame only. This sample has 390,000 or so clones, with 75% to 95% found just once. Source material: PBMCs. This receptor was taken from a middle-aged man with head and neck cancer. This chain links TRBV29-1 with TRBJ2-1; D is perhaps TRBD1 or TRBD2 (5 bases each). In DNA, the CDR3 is TGCAGCGTTGAACAAATCGGGACCCCGGGCTTGGATGAGCAGTTCTTC. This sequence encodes CSVEQIGTPGLDEQFF.